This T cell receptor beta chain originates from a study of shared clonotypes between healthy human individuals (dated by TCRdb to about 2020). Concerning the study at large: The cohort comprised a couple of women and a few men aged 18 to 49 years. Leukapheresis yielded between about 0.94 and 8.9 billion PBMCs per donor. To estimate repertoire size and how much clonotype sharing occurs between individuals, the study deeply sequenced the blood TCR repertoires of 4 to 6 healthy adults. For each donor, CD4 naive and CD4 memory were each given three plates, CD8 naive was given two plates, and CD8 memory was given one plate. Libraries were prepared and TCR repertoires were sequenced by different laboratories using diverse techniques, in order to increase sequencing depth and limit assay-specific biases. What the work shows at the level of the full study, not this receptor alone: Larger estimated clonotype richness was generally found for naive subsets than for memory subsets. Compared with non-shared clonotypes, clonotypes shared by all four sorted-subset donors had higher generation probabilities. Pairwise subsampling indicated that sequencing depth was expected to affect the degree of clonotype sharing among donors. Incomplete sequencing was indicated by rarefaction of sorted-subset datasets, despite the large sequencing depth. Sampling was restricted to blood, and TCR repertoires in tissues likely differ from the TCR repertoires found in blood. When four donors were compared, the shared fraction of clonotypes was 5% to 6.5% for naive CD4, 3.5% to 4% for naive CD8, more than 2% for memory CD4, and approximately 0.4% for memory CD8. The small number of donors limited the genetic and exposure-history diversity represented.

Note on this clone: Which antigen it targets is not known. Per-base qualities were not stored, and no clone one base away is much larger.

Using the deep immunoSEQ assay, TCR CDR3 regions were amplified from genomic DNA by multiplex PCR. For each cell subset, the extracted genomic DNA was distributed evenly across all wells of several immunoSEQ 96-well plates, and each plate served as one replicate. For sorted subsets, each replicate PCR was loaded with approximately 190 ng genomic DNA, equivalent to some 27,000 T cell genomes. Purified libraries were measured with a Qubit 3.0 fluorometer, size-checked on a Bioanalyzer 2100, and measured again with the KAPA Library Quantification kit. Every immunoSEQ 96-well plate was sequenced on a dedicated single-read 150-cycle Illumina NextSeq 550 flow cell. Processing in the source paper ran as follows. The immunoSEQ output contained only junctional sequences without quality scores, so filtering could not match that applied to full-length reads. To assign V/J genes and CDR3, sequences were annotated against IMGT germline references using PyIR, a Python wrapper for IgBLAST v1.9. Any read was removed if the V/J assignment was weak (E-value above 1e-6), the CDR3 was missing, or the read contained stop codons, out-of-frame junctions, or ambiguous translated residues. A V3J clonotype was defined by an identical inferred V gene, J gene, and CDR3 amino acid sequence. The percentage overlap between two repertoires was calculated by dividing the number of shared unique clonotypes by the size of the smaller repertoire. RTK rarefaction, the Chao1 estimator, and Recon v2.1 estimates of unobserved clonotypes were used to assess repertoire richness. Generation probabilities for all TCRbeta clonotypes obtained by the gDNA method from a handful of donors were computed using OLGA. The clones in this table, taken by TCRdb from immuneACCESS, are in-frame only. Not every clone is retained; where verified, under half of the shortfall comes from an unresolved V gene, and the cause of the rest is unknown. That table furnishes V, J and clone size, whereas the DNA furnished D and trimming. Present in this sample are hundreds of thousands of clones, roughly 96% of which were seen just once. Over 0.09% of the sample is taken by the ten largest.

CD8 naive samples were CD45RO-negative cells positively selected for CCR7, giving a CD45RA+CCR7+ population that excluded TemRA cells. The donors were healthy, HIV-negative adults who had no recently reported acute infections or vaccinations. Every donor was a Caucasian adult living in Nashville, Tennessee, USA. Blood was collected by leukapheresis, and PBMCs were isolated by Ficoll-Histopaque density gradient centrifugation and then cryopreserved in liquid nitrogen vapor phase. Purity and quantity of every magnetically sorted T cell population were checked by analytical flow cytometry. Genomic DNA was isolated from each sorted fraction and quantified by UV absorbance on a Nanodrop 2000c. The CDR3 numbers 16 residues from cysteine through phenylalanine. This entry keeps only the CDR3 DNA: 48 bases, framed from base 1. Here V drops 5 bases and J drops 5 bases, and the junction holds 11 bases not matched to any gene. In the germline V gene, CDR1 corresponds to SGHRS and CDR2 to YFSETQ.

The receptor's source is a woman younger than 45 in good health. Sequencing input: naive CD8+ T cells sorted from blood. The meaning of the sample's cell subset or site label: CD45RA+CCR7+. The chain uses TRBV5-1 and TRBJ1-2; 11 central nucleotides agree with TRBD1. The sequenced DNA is TGCGCCAGCAGTGACGGACAGGGGGCGCATCGTTATGGCTACACCTTC. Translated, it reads CASSDGQGAHRYGYTF.